Each of the 19 T cell receptor beta chains below was sequenced from the same sample in a study of blood T cell repertoires in COVID-19. Generated by immunoSEQ multiplex PCR, the TCRdb table keeps only in-frame clones and is missing some. The table lists tens of thousands of clones, 75% to 85% of them singletons. The sequenced material came from peripheral blood. These receptors came from an elderly man with COVID-19, enrolled during active disease.

This chain joins TRBV7-2 and TRBJ1-5; D is unclear. The germline gives CDR1 SGHTA, CDR2 FQGNSA. This CDR3 has 15 residues. The germline V and J ends were trimmed by 1 base and 5 bases, with 12 bases remaining between them. This CDR3 is CASSLDGRQDQPQHF. The CDR3 nucleotides read TGTGCCAGCAGCTTAGACGGAAGACAAGATCAGCCCCAGCATTTT.

The chain employs TRBV19 and TRBJ1-4, with TRBD1 identical over 7 bases. With V trimmed by 2 bases and J by 7 bases, 13 bases remained unmatched. The CDR3 spans 17 residues. Per the germline V gene, CDR1 is LNHDA and CDR2 is SQIVND (reference sequence). The CDR3 DNA reads as TGTGCCAGTAGTATAATTGGCTCTGGAGGGGGCAGTGAAAAACTGTTTTTT. It specifies CASSIIGSGGGSEKLFF.

The rearrangement links TRBV6-4 to TRBJ2-2, with TRBD2 matching over 9 bases. Trimming at V came to 0 bases and at J to 4 bases, leaving 9 bases not matched to a gene. The length of the CDR3 is 18 residues. The V gene's germline CDR1 is MRHNA and CDR2 SNTAGT. This CDR3 reads CASSDSGPSGDPTGELFF. The DNA of the CDR3 is TGTGCCAGCAGTGACTCAGGGCCTAGCGGGGACCCCACCGGGGAGCTGTTTTTT.

The rearrangement joins TRBV7-6 to TRBJ2-1; 9 bases match TRBD2. Germline values: CDR1 SGHVS, CDR2 FNYEAQ. This CDR3 is built from 18 residues. Trimming cost V 5 bases and J 0 bases; bases outside gene matches: 11. CDR3 loop: CASSPASSGNPSYNEQFF. CDR3 nucleotides: TGTGCCAGCAGCCCCGCCTCTAGCGGGAACCCCTCCTACAATGAGCAGTTCTTC.

V gene TRBV27 combines with J gene TRBJ2-3; 12 positions match TRBD2. The junction had 4 bases not matched to a gene; V was cut back by 6 bases and J by 0 bases. The V gene's germline CDR1 is MNHEY and CDR2 SMNVEV (reference sequence). The CDR3 is 16 amino acids. CDR3 DNA: TGTGCCAGCAGCCGAGGGACTAGCGGGAGCACAGATACGCAGTATTTT. Translating gives CASSRGTSGSTDTQYF.

The J gene is TRBJ1-1, the V gene TRBV9; TRBD1 might be the D (6 bases). The V end was cut by 2 bases, the J end by 1 base, with 12 bases between. The CDR3 is 15 residues long. Germline CDR1 is SGDLS and CDR2 is YYNGEE. The CDR3 nucleotides read TGTGCCAGCAGCGTCTCCGGGACACGGAACACTGAAGCTTTCTTT. This encodes CASSVSGTRNTEAFF.

The V gene is TRBV28, the J gene TRBJ1-2; TRBD1 might be the D (6 bases). In germline, CDR1 is MDHEN, CDR2 SYDVKM. This CDR3 is 14 amino acids long. V lost 7 bases and J lost 7, with 19 bases in between. The CDR3 sequence: CASTLGGAQVGYTF. The CDR3, as DNA: TGTGCCAGCACCTTAGGGGGAGCTCAGGTTGGCTACACCTTC.

The gene calls are TRBV6-5 and TRBJ2-5; 8 bases fit TRBD2. Germline-derived CDR1 and CDR2 are MNHEY and SVGAGI. This CDR3 region has 15 residues. V dropped 6 bases and J dropped 4; count of bases not matched to a gene: 10. CDR3: CASSRAPSGGETQYF. CDR3 DNA sequence: TGTGCCAGCAGCCGAGCCCCGAGCGGGGGAGAGACCCAGTACTTC.

V gene TRBV4-1 combines with J gene TRBJ1-2, with TRBD1 matching 7 bases. The CDR3 contains 17 residues. V lost 0 bases and J lost 8; bases outside the gene matches: 15. Germline values: CDR1 MGHRA, CDR2 YSYEKL. CDR3 nucleotide sequence: TGCGCCAGCAGCCAAGATAGGGGACAGCGAACCCCGCGGGGCTACACCTTC. Protein sequence: CASSQDRGQRTPRGYTF.

The chain has TRBV2 and TRBJ2-7; 10 nucleotides line up with TRBD1. Germline V gives CDR1 SNHLY, CDR2 FYNNEI. Unmatched junction bases numbered 6, after V lost 4 bases and J lost 6 bases. The CDR3 runs 14 residues. The CDR3 coding sequence is TGTGCCAGCAGTGCGACAGGGGGCTCGAGCGAGCAGTACTTC. Translation: CASSATGGSSEQYF.

For this clone: Since the CDR3 does not end with the conserved phenylalanine or tryptophan, this likely comes from a read error. The DNA is omitted, as the CDR3 cannot be located on it reliably, and the CDR3 follows TCRdb's listing. V is TRBV5-1 and J is TRBJ2-7; the tabulated D call, TRBD1, remains unverified against the DNA. The CDR3 contains 14 residues when both ends are counted. Per the germline V gene, CDR1 is SGHRS and CDR2 is YFSETQ. The CDR3 here is CASSLASLGDRVFL.

This clone was seen only once. The chain recombines TRBV30 with TRBJ1-3, with D possibly TRBD1 on 6 matching bases. From germline, CDR1 is GTSNPN and CDR2 SVGIG (reference sequence). The CDR3 has 15 residues. Trimming left V 4 bases short and J 1 base short, with 14 bases between. CDR3 bases: TGTGCCTGGACCCAGGGGCTCGGGTCTGGAAACACCATATATTTT. Its translation: CAWTQGLGSGNTIYF.

This chain joins TRBV10-3 and TRBJ1-3; D may be TRBD1 (6 bases). CDR3 length: 14 residues. V lost 6 bases and J 0 bases, leaving 9 bases between the germline ends. Looked up from germline, CDR1 is ENHRY and CDR2 is SYGVKD. DNA for the CDR3: TGTGCCATCAGGAGGACAGCCTCTGGAAACACCATATATTTT. The encoded protein is CAIRRTASGNTIYF.

This chain connects TRBV7-2 to TRBJ1-4, with a weak D call TRBD1 (5 bases). CDR1 SGHTA and CDR2 FQGNSA come from the germline V gene. CDR3 length: 15 amino acids. V lost 5 bases, J lost 3 bases, and 13 bases lay in between. The chain's CDR3 is CASSPGGVANEKLFF. The CDR3 region has the DNA TGTGCCAGCAGCCCGGGGGGGGTGGCTAATGAAAAACTGTTTTTT.

This clone was counted once. The J gene is TRBJ2-4, the V gene TRBV5-1; perhaps TRBD1 as D (5 bases). The CDR3 is 16 residues long. V was shortened by 1 base and J by 5 bases, with 16 bases between the two germline ends. From germline, CDR1 is SGHRS and CDR2 YFSETQ. The CDR3 loop is CASSLSPTKGENIQYF. Here the CDR3 DNA reads TGCGCCAGCAGCTTGTCCCCCACCAAAGGGGAAAACATTCAGTACTTC. The complete variable domain, with remaining parts taken from reference TRBV5-1 and TRBJ2-4, reads KAGVTQTPRYLIKTRGQQVTLSCSPISGHRSVSWYQQTPGQGLQFLFEYFSETQRNKGNFPGRFSGRQFSNSRSEMNVSTLELGDSALYLCASSLSPTKGENIQYFGAGTRLSVL.

The chain employs TRBV30 and TRBJ1-4, with TRBD1 as a possible D gene (6 bases). The CDR3 is 14 residues long. V was cut by 3 bases and J by 8 bases, with 16 bases left in between. Germline lookup yields CDR1 GTSNPN and CDR2 SVGIG (reference sequence). The CDR3 coding sequence is TGTGCCTGGAGCCCACAGGGATTCGGGGAAAAACTGTTTTTT. This encodes CAWSPQGFGEKLFF.

The V gene is TRBV19, the J gene TRBJ1-2, with TRBD1 matching 10 bases. V shed 5 bases, J shed 4 bases, and the junction held 4 bases outside the gene matches. CDR3 length equals 14 residues. The germline gives CDR1 LNHDA, CDR2 SQIVND (reference sequence). CDR3 DNA sequence: TGTGCCAGTAGTTGGGACAGGGGAACCTATGGCTACACCTTC. This encodes CASSWDRGTYGYTF.

This clone was picked up a small number of times. The chain carries TRBV4-1 and TRBJ2-7; 13 nucleotides match TRBD2. Germline CDR1 is MGHRA and CDR2 is YSYEKL. This CDR3 contains 14 residues. V was clipped by 3 bases and J by 6 bases; unmatched bases: 2. CDR3 in amino acids: CASSQGLAGREQYF. The CDR3 nucleotides read TGCGCCAGCAGCCAGGGACTAGCGGGACGCGAGCAGTACTTC.

This clone was observed a handful of times. CDR3 in amino acids: CSVSETGRLGEAFF. CDR3 nucleotide sequence: TGCAGCGTTTCCGAGACAGGGAGGCTCGGTGAAGCTTTCTTT. The rearrangement joins TRBV29-1 to TRBJ1-1; 7 bases fit TRBD1. CDR1 is SQVTM, CDR2 ANQGSEA, per germline. The CDR3 has 14 amino acids. With V trimmed by 5 bases and J by 7 bases, 13 bases remained unmatched.